This TCR beta chain is from a study of blood T cell repertoires in COVID-19. On the study more broadly: COVID-19 samples, acute and convalescent, were from the United States, Italy and Spain. T cells, B-cell-depleted T cells, or PBMCs provided the cDNA or gDNA that served as material.

Cohort 3 donors counted as recovered after two negative PCRs, clearance, or resolved symptoms. Authors' data handling: Reference gene primers were amplified, and this amplification served to estimate nucleated cell counts. The method was immunoSEQ multiplex PCR; TCRdb's version includes in-frame clones alone and lacks a portion of them. The V and J calls and clone size were taken over from that table, and D and trimming were inferred from the DNA. In the table there are approximately 300,000 clones, roughly 88% of which are singletons. Germline V CDR1 and CDR2: LGHNA, YNFKEQ. The ends lost 1 base at V and 1 base at J; junction bases unmatched: 5. The CDR3 runs to 17 residues.

The material sequenced was PBMCs or T cells enriched from blood (not recorded which). The chain employs TRBV4-2 and TRBJ2-3; 10 nucleotides align to TRBD2. The receptor was isolated from a woman under 40 who had recovered from COVID-19. The CDR3 sequence: CASSQVKTSGGTDTQYF. The CDR3 DNA sequence: TGTGCCAGCAGCCAAGTAAAAACTAGCGGGGGCACAGATACGCAGTATTTT.